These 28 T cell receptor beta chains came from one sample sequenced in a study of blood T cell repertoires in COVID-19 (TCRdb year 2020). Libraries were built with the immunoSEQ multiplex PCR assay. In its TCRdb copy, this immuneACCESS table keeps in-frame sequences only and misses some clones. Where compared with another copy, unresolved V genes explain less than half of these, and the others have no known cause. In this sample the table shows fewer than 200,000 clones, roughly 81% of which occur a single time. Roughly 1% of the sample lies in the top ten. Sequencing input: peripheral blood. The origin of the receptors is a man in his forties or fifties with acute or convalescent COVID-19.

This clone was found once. The CDR3 loop reads CASSSRPLPDTQYF. CDR3 DNA sequence: TGTGCCAGCAGTTCCAGGCCTCTACCAGATACGCAGTATTTT. This chain joins TRBV6-2 or TRBV6-3 and TRBJ2-3; no definite D call. CDR3 length: 14 residues. Germline values: CDR1 MNHEY, CDR2 SVGEGT. V was shortened by 4 bases and J by 4 bases, with 12 bases between the two germline ends.

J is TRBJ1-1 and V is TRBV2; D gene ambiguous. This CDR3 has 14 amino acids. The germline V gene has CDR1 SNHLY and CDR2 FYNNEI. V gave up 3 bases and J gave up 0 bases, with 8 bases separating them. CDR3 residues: CASSDGQMNTEAFF. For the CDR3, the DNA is TGTGCCAGCAGTGATGGGCAAATGAACACTGAAGCTTTCTTT.

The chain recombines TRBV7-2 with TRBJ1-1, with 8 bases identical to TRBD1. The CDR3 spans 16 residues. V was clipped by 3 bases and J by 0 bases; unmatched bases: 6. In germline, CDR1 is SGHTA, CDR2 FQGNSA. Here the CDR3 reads CASSFSRGLMNTEAFF. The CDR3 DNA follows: TGTGCCAGCAGCTTTAGCAGGGGGCTAATGAACACTGAAGCTTTCTTT.

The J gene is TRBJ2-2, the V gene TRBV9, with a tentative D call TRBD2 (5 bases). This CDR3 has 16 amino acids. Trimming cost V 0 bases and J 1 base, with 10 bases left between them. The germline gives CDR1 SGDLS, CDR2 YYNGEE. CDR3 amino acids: CASSVGLAGNTGELFF. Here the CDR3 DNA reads TGTGCCAGCAGCGTAGGGCTAGCAGGGAACACCGGGGAGCTGTTTTTT.

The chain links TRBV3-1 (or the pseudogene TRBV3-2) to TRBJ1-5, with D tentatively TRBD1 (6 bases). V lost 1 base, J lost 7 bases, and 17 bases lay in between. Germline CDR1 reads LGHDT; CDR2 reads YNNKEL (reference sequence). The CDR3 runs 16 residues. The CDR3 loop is CASSQGLGQPGQPQHF. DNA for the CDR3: TGTGCCAGCAGCCAAGGACTCGGACAGCCCGGGCAGCCCCAGCATTTT.

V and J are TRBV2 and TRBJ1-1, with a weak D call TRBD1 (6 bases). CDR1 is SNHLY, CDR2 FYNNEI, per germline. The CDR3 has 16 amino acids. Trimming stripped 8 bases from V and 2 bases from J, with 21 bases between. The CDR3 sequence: CASGSGGVRINTEAFF. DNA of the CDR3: TGTGCCAGCGGGTCGGGGGGCGTTCGAATCAACACTGAAGCTTTCTTT.

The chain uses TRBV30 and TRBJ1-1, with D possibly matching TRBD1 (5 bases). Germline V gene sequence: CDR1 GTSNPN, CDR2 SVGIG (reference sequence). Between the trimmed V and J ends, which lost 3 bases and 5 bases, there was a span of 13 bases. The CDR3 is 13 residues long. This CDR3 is CAWRGDKGTEAFF. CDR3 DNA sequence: TGTGCCTGGAGAGGGGATAAGGGTACTGAAGCTTTCTTT.

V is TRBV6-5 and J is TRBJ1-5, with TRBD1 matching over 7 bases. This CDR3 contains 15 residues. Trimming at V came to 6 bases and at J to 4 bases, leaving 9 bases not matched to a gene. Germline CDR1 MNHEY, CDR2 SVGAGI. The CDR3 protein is CASSRSGTDNQPQHF. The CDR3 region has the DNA TGTGCCAGCAGCCGCTCCGGGACAGATAATCAGCCCCAGCATTTT.

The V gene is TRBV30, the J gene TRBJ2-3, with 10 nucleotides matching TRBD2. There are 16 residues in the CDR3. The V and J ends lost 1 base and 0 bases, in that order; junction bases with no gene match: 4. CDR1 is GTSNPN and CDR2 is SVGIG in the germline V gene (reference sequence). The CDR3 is CAWSAQLAGSTDTQYF. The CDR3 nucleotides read TGTGCCTGGAGTGCCCAACTAGCGGGGAGCACAGATACGCAGTATTTT. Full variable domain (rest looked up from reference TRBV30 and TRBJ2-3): SQTIHQWPATLVQPVGSPLSLECTVEGTSNPNLYWYRQAAGRGLQLLFYSVGIGQISSEVPQNLSASRPQDRQFILSSKKLLLSDSGFYLCAWSAQLAGSTDTQYFGPGTRLTVL.

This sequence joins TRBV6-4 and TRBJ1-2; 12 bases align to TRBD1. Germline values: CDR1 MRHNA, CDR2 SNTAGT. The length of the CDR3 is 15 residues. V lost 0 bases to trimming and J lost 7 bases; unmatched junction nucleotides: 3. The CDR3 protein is CASSDSGTGGRGYTF. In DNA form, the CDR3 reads TGTGCCAGCAGTGACTCGGGGACAGGGGGCCGTGGCTACACCTTC.

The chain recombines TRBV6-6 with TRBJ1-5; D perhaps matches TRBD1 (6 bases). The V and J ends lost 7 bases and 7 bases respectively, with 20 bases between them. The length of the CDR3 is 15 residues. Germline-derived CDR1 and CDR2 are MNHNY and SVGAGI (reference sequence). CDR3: CASTLTTGPSQPQHF. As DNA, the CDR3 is TGTGCCAGCACTCTTACTACAGGGCCATCACAGCCCCAGCATTTT.

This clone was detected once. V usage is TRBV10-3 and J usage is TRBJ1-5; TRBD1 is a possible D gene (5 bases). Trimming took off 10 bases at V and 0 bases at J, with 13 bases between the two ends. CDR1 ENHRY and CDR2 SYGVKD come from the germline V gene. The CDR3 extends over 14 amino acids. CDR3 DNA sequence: TGTGCCACCCAGGGATTAGATAGCAATCAGCCCCAGCATTTT. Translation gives CATQGLDSNQPQHF.

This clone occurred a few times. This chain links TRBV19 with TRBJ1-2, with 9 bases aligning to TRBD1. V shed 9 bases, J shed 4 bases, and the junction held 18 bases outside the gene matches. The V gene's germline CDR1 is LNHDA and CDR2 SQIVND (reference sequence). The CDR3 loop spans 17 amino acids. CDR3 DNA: TGTGCCAGCCACCGTTGGGTTGAGGGACAGGGAATCTATGGCTACACCTTC. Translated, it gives CASHRWVEGQGIYGYTF.

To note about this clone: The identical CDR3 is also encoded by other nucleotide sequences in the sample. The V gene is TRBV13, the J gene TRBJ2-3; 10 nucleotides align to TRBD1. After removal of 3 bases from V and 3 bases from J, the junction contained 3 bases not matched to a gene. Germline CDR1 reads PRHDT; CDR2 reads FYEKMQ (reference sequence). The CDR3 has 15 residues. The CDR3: CASSFRDRGTDTQYF. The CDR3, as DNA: TGTGCCAGCAGCTTCCGGGACAGGGGTACAGATACGCAGTATTTT.

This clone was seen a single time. CDR3 nucleotide sequence: TGTGCCAGCGTCACAGACCGGGCCAAAAACATTCAGTACTTC. It codes for CASVTDRAKNIQYF. The genes are TRBV2 and TRBJ2-4, with D unresolved. With 8 bases removed from V and 1 base from J, the gap between germline ends came to 12 bases. This CDR3 has 14 residues. The V gene's germline CDR1 is SNHLY and CDR2 FYNNEI.

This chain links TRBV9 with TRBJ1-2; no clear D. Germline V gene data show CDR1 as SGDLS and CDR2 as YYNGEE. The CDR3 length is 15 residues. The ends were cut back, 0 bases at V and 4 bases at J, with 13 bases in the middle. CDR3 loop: CASSVGAAEIYGYTF. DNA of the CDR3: TGTGCCAGCAGCGTAGGAGCGGCGGAAATCTATGGCTACACCTTC.

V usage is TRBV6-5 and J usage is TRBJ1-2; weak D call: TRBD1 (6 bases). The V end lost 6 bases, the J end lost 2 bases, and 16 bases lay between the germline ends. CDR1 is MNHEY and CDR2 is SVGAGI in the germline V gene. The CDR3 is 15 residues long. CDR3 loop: CASRPTGSLNYGYTF. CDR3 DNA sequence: TGTGCCAGCAGGCCAACAGGGTCTCTAAACTATGGCTACACCTTC.

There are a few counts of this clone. The CDR3 coding sequence is TGTGCCAGCAGTGATTTTAGCGGGGGGCCAGATACGCAGTATTTT. It encodes CASSDFSGGPDTQYF. This chain joins TRBV6-1 and TRBJ2-3, with 10 nucleotides matching TRBD2. This CDR3 comprises 15 residues. Per the germline V gene, CDR1 is MNHNS and CDR2 is SASEGT. Germline trimming cut 3 bases from V and 4 bases from J; bases unmatched to any gene: 4.

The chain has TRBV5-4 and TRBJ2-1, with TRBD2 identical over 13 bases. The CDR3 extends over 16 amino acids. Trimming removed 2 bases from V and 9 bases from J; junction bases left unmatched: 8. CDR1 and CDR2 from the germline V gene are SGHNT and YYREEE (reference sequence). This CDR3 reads CASSFRTSGGPGEQFF. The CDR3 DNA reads TGTGCCAGCAGCTTCCGGACTAGCGGGGGACCGGGTGAGCAGTTCTTC.

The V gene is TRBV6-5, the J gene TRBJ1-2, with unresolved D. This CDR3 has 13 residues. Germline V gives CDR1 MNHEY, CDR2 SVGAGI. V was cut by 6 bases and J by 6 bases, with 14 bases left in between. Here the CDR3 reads CASSRLLGDGYTF. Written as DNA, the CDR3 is TGTGCCAGCAGCCGACTCCTCGGAGATGGCTACACCTTC.

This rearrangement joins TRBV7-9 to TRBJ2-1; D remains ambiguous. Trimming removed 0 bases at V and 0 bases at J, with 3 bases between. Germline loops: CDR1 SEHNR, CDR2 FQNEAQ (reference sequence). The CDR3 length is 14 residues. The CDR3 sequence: CASSLAGSYNEQFF. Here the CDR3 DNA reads TGTGCCAGCAGCTTAGCCGGCTCCTACAATGAGCAGTTCTTC.

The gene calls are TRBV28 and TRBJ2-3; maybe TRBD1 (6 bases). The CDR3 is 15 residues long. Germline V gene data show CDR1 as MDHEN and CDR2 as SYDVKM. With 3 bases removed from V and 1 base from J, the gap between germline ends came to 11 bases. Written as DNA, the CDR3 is TGTGCCAGCAGTTTGCAGGGGTTAGGCACAGATACGCAGTATTTT. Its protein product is CASSLQGLGTDTQYF.

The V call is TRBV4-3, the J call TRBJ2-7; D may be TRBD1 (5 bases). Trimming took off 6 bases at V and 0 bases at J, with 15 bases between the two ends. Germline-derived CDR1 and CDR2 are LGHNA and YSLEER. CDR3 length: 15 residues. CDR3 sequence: CASSHSAGNSYEQYF. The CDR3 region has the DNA TGCGCCAGCAGTCATTCGGCAGGGAACTCCTACGAGCAGTACTTC.

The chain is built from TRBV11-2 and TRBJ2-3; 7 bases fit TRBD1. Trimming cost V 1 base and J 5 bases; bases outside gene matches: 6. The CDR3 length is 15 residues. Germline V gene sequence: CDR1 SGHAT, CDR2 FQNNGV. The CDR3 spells CASSLGMGQRDTQYF. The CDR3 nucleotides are TGTGCCAGCAGCTTAGGGATGGGACAGAGAGATACGCAGTATTTT.

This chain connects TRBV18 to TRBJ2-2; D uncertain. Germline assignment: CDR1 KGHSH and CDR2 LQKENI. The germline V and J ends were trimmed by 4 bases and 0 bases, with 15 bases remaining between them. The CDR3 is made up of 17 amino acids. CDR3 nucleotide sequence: TGTGCCAGCTCACGATTAGAAGACATAACGAACACCGGGGAGCTGTTTTTT. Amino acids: CASSRLEDITNTGELFF.

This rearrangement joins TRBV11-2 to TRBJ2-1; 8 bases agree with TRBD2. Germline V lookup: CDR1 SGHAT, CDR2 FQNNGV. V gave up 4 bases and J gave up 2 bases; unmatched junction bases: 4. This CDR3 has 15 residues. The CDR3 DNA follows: TGTGCCAGCAGCTCCGCGGGGGGTCCCTACAATGAGCAGTTCTTC. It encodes CASSSAGGPYNEQFF.

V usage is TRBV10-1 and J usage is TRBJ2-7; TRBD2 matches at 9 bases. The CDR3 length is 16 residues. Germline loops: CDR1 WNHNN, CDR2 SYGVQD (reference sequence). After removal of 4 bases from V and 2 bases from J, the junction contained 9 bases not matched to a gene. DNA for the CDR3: TGCGCCAGCAGTGGCCTAGCGGGGTCTCCCCCCTACGAGCAGTACTTC. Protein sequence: CASSGLAGSPPYEQYF.

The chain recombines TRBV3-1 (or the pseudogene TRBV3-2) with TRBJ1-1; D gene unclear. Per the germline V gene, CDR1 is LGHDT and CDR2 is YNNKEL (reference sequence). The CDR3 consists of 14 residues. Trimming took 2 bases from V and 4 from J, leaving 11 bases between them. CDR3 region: CASSQRQVGTEAFF. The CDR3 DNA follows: TGTGCCAGCAGCCAAAGGCAGGTAGGCACTGAAGCTTTCTTT.